This TCR beta chain was recorded in a study of identical twins. Study-level points and caveats: Among out-of-frame alpha sequences shared by twins, low generation probability occurred in excess.

Unique molecular identifiers were present on the cDNA, and a universal primer site came from template switching. Each CDR3 protein is one row after TCRdb ran MiXCR on the 5' RACE reads. The sample contains approximately 620,000 distinct CDR3 sequences, under 9% of which appear only once. V lost 2 bases and J 3 bases, leaving 18 bases between the germline ends. The CDR3 runs 17 residues. This clonotype was picked up a small number of times. Antigen unknown. These same records also appear under a second study, on yellow fever vaccine responses in identical twins.

The clonotype originates from a woman under 30 in good health. V and J are TRBV12-3 or TRBV12-4 and TRBJ2-3; possibly TRBD1 or TRBD2 for D (7 bases each). Sequences were obtained from PBMCs. CDR3 nucleotide sequence: TGTGCCAGCAGTTTACTCCCAGGGGGGGTACAGACAGATACGCAGTATTTT. Residues: CASSLLPGGVQTDTQYF.